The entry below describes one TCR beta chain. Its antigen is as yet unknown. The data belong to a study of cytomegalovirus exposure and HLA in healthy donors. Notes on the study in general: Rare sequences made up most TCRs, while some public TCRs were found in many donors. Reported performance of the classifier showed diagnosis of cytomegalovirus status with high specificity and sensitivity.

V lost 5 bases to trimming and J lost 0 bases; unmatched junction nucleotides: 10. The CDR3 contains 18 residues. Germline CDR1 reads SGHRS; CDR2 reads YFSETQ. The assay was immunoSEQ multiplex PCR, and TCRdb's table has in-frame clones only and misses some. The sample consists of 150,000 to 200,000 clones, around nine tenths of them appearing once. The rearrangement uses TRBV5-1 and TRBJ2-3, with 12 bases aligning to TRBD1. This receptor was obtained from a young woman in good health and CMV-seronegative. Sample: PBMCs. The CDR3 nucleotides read TGCGCCAGCAGTTCTTCCGGGACAGGGGGCCCTAGCACAGATACGCAGTATTTT. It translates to CASSSSGTGGPSTDTQYF.